This T cell receptor beta chain was retrieved from a study of control samples from healthy donors and cancer patients (dated by TCRdb to the early 2020s). To prepare the library, the immunoSEQ multiplex PCR assay was applied. TCRdb took this table from immuneACCESS and kept in-frame rearrangements with V and J called. Such tables lack part of the clones; where checked against another copy, unresolved V genes explain under half of the gap, and the rest is unexplained. The table for this sample lists 100,000 to 150,000 clones; over 75% of them were counted only once. The ten largest account for about 2.7% of the sample. A remark on this clone: Its antigen remains undetermined. No base quality values were provided; no much bigger clone lies one nucleotide off.

Source material: blood. The TCR was taken from a man between 60 and 75 years old in good health.

The nucleotide sequence is given as TGTGCCTGGAGTGTACGGGGAAAGAGTGGAAACACCATATATTTT. Translated, it gives CAWSVRGKSGNTIYF. The V and J segments used are TRBV30 and TRBJ1-3, with the D segment identity uncertain. Inclusive of the bounding cysteine and phenylalanine, the CDR3 is 15 residues long. The retained sequence is limited to the CDR3, 45 bases, with the frame set at the first base. At the junction V is shortened by 0 bases and J by 3 bases, with 12 bases in between. CDR1 and CDR2 are read off the germline V gene (reference sequence) as GTSNPN and SVGIG.